The 6 T cell receptor beta chains reported below all come from one sample, sequenced in a study of pediatric ulcerative colitis. Rectal tissue came from one to two pinch biopsies taken at colonoscopy. Using immunoSEQ multiplex PCR, the repertoire was profiled, and TCRdb retains in-frame clones only, with some absent. In the table there are 16,000 or so clones, 80% of which are singletons. The sequenced sample was gut tissue. Source of these receptors: a boy aged 10-17 years who was a control in a study of pediatric ulcerative colitis.

J is TRBJ2-5 and V is TRBV18; no reliable D call. This CDR3 has 16 residues. V dropped 4 bases and J dropped 5 bases, with 20 bases sitting between them. Germline V CDR1 and CDR2: KGHSH, LQKENI. The CDR3 sequence: CASSLYQTPDGETQYF. CDR3 bases: TGTGCCAGCTCACTATACCAGACGCCCGACGGGGAGACCCAGTACTTC.

The CDR3 nucleotides are TGCGCCAGCAGCCTCTTCGGACAGGAGAACACCGGGGAGCTGTTTTTT. Its translation is CASSLFGQENTGELFF. The rearrangement links TRBV5-1 to TRBJ2-2, with 7 bases that match TRBD1. The CDR3 is made up of 16 amino acids. CDR1 SGHRS and CDR2 YFSETQ come from the germline V gene. With 4 bases clipped from V and 1 base from J, the junction kept 7 bases outside the gene matches.

J is TRBJ2-7 and V is TRBV28, with 8 bases that match TRBD2. This CDR3 is built from 14 residues. CDR1 and CDR2 from the germline V gene are MDHEN and SYDVKM. The ends lost 8 bases at V and 2 bases at J; junction bases unmatched: 8. The chain's CDR3 is CASQKPGLAYEQYF. The CDR3 nucleotides are TGTGCCAGCCAAAAACCGGGACTAGCCTACGAGCAGTACTTC.

This clone was recorded once. The chain links TRBV28 to TRBJ2-3; 7 bases are shared with TRBD1. The germline V gene encodes CDR1 MDHEN and CDR2 SYDVKM. V trimming: 7 bases; J trimming: 0 bases; junction bases outside the gene matches: 7. The CDR3 consists of 15 residues. CDR3 protein: CASKTGSTSTDTQYF. The CDR3 nucleotides read TGTGCCAGCAAGACAGGGTCTACTAGCACAGATACGCAGTATTTT.

Points on this clone: Additional DNA sequences in this sample encode the identical CDR3. V gene TRBV7-3 combines with J gene TRBJ2-3; D gene uncertain. Trimming pared 2 bases from V and 3 bases from J, leaving 6 bases between. In germline, CDR1 is SGHTA, CDR2 FQGTGA. The CDR3 has 13 residues. In DNA, the CDR3 is TGTGCCAGCAGCTTAGCCTATACAGATACGCAGTATTTT. Protein: CASSLAYTDTQYF.

The J gene is TRBJ1-2, the V gene TRBV6-5; D possibly corresponds to TRBD1 (5 bases). The germline V gene encodes CDR1 MNHEY and CDR2 SVGAGI. Trimming shortened V by 6 bases and J by 7 bases, and 18 bases separated the two germline ends. CDR3 length: 14 residues. Written as DNA, the CDR3 is TGTGCCAGCAGCTTGACCGGGGACCCGCCTGGCTACACCTTC. This codes for CASSLTGDPPGYTF.